Shown below are 16 T cell receptor beta chains from a single sample sequenced in a study of T-cell reconstitution after alpha-beta-depleted transplantation in children. The TCRbeta library was prepared with unique molecular identifiers. TCRdb reanalysed the PCR reads using MiXCR and keeps one entry per CDR3 protein. In the table there are around 800,000 distinct CDR3 sequences, roughly 16% of which are singletons. This specimen consisted of PBMCs, mostly from graft donor cells, obtained 360 days after TCRalphabeta/CD19-depleted stem cell transplant. These TCRs come from a male patient between 10 and 17 years old who had a stem cell transplant for acute lymphoblastic leukemia, so the T cells may come from the graft donor.

V and J are TRBV7-9 and TRBJ2-1; D is ambiguous. The CDR3 runs 15 residues. V lost 4 bases and J 4 bases, leaving 14 bases between the germline ends. Germline values: CDR1 SEHNR, CDR2 FQNEAQ (reference sequence). The CDR3 bases are TGTGCCAGCAGCTCTTCTCTATCGGAGTACAATGAGCAGTTCTTC. It encodes CASSSSLSEYNEQFF.

In its sample, this clonotype was seen a few times. The chain is built from TRBV29-1 and TRBJ2-1; TRBD2 agrees at 10 bases. The V and J ends lost 7 bases and 8 bases, in that order; junction bases with no gene match: 14. This CDR3 comprises 15 residues. The germline gives CDR1 SQVTM, CDR2 ANQGSEA. The CDR3 loop is CSAVGVGLATHEQFF. In DNA form, the CDR3 reads TGCAGCGCTGTGGGAGTGGGACTAGCGACTCATGAGCAGTTCTTC.

The gene calls are TRBV20-1 and TRBJ1-4; tentative D call: TRBD1 (6 bases). The CDR3 loop spans 14 amino acids. Trimming left V 0 bases short and J 5 bases short, with 10 bases between. Germline V gene data show CDR1 as DFQATT and CDR2 as SNEGSKA (reference sequence). In DNA, the CDR3 is TGCAGTGCTAGAGATTACCAGGGGAATGAAAAACTGTTTTTT. It specifies CSARDYQGNEKLFF.

The chain has TRBV4-1 and TRBJ2-1; TRBD1 aligns across 8 bases. V shed 3 bases, J shed 6 bases, and the junction held 10 bases outside the gene matches. This CDR3 has 16 residues. Germline V lookup: CDR1 MGHRA, CDR2 YSYEKL. CDR3 nucleotide sequence: TGCGCCAGCAGCCATCCGTCCCGGGACAGGACCAATGAGCAGTTCTTC. Its translation: CASSHPSRDRTNEQFF.

At least ten counts were recorded for this clonotype. V gene TRBV7-9 combines with J gene TRBJ2-2; TRBD1 agrees at 10 bases. The CDR3 loop spans 15 amino acids. Germline CDR1 and CDR2: SEHNR and FQNEAQ (reference sequence). The V gene end was trimmed by 10 bases and the J gene end by 6 bases; junction bases not matched to a gene: 11. As DNA, the CDR3 is TGTGCCACCCTTGAAAGGGGGACAGGGGCCGGGGAGCTGTTTTTT. It yields the protein CATLERGTGAGELFF.

This clonotype was seen repeatedly, ten times or more. This chain joins TRBV29-1 and TRBJ2-3; D call uncertain. The CDR3 is 14 residues long. The V gene's germline CDR1 is SQVTM and CDR2 ANQGSEA. Trimming stripped 3 bases from V and 1 base from J, with 11 bases between. CDR3 amino acids: CSVEGSPGTDTQYF. CDR3 DNA sequence: TGCAGCGTTGAGGGGTCACCGGGCACAGATACGCAGTATTTT.

This clonotype occurred a few times. The genes are TRBV5-1 and TRBJ2-7, with D perhaps TRBD1 or TRBD2 (5 bases each). In germline, CDR1 is SGHRS, CDR2 YFSETQ. Trimming stripped 6 bases from V and 3 bases from J, with 22 bases between. The CDR3 is made up of 16 amino acids. In nucleotides, the CDR3 is TGCGCCAGCACCCTGAGCAGGGCGGGCTGGGACTACGAGCAGTACTTC. This gives the protein CASTLSRAGWDYEQYF.

The chain links TRBV9 to TRBJ2-1; D is undetermined. Germline CDR1 is SGDLS and CDR2 is YYNGEE. Trimming removed 0 bases at V and 8 bases at J, with 15 bases between. This CDR3 spans 15 amino acids. The CDR3 loop reads CASSVATQNPDEQFF. CDR3 bases: TGTGCCAGCAGCGTAGCTACGCAGAATCCGGATGAGCAGTTCTTC.

This clonotype was recorded a few times. The genes are TRBV28 and TRBJ2-5; possibly TRBD1 for D (5 bases). Trimming cost V 6 bases and J 5 bases, with 13 bases left between them. The length of the CDR3 is 13 residues. Germline values: CDR1 MDHEN, CDR2 SYDVKM. The CDR3, as DNA: TGTGCCAGCAGGCGACAGTCGCGGGAGACCCAGTACTTC. Its protein is CASRRQSRETQYF.

The genes are TRBV5-1 and TRBJ2-2, with D hard to call. Trimming pared 0 bases from V and 5 bases from J, leaving 14 bases between. The CDR3 sequence is 16 residues long. CDR1 and CDR2 (germline): SGHRS, YFSETQ. Here the CDR3 reads CASSLDRAVRTGELFF. The CDR3 DNA follows: TGCGCCAGCAGCTTGGATAGGGCGGTTAGGACCGGGGAGCTGTTTTTT. The full variable domain, in which reference TRBV5-1 and TRBJ2-2 provide the parts outside the CDR3, is KAGVTQTPRYLIKTRGQQVTLSCSPISGHRSVSWYQQTPGQGLQFLFEYFSETQRNKGNFPGRFSGRQFSNSRSEMNVSTLELGDSALYLCASSLDRAVRTGELFFGEGSRLTVL.

This clonotype appeared a few times. CDR3 sequence: CASSQADLGRGTEAFF. The CDR3 coding sequence is TGCGCCAGCAGCCAAGCAGATCTTGGACGTGGCACTGAAGCTTTCTTT. The J gene is TRBJ1-1, the V gene TRBV4-1; the D is unclear. Germline assignment: CDR1 MGHRA and CDR2 YSYEKL. Trimming cost V 1 base and J 4 bases, with 16 bases left between them. CDR3 length: 16 residues.

The CDR3: CSVTWGTGELFF. The CDR3 nucleotides read TGCAGCGTGACCTGGGGGACCGGGGAGCTGTTTTTT. J is TRBJ2-2 and V is TRBV29-1; the D gene could be TRBD1 or TRBD2 (5 bases each). Deletions cut 6 bases from V and 5 bases from J, with 10 bases between. The CDR3 has 12 residues. Germline V gives CDR1 SQVTM, CDR2 ANQGSEA.

The chain is built from TRBV12-3 or TRBV12-4 and TRBJ2-1; 13 bases map to TRBD2. This CDR3 spans 15 amino acids. The V segment lost 3 bases and the J segment 7 bases; nucleotides outside the gene matches: 3. CDR3 coding DNA: TGTGCCAGCAGTTTCTCGGGACTAGCGGGAAATGAGCAGTTCTTC. Residues: CASSFSGLAGNEQFF.

This clonotype was picked up a small number of times. The V call is TRBV4-2, the J call TRBJ2-5, with TRBD2 as a possible D gene (6 bases). Germline CDR1 and CDR2: LGHNA and YNFKEQ. Trimming cost V 0 bases and J 5 bases, with 10 bases left between them. CDR3 size: 14 residues. The CDR3 DNA is TGTGCCAGCAGCCAAGACGGAGGGATGGAGACCCAGTACTTC. This gives the protein CASSQDGGMETQYF.

This clonotype has more than one count but fewer than ten. The CDR3 here is CASSLVGDSQSYEQYF. The CDR3 coding sequence is TGTGCCAGCAGCTTAGTCGGAGACAGCCAATCCTACGAGCAGTACTTC. The chain has TRBV7-8 and TRBJ2-7; a weak D match, TRBD1 (5 bases). With 1 base removed from V and 1 base from J, the gap between germline ends came to 14 bases. The CDR3 consists of 16 residues. The germline CDR1 and CDR2 sequences are SGHVS and FQNEAQ.

This clonotype was picked up a small number of times. The chain has TRBV20-1 and TRBJ2-5, with D possibly being TRBD2 (5 bases). The germline V gene encodes CDR1 DFQATT and CDR2 SNEGSKA (reference sequence). With 0 bases removed from V and 5 bases from J, the gap between germline ends came to 16 bases. CDR3 length: 15 amino acids. In nucleotides, the CDR3 is TGCAGTGCTAGAGACTGGACGGGGAGCCGGGAGACCCAGTACTTC. It codes for CSARDWTGSRETQYF.